This T cell receptor (beta chain) was profiled in a study of T cells in tuberculosis. Study outcomes and limitations: Smaller distances to GMM-specific TCRs suggested their expansion in active tuberculosis.

Sequencing used immunoSEQ multiplex PCR; TCRdb keeps in-frame clones, though not all of them. The sample holds around 26,000 clones, around 94% seen once. This CDR3 region has 17 residues. Germline-derived CDR1 and CDR2 are SGHTA and FQGNSA. After removal of 4 bases from V and 7 bases from J, the junction contained 13 bases not matched to a gene. This clone was seen just once. The target antigen is unknown. V gene TRBV7-2 combines with J gene TRBJ2-1; 10 bases fit TRBD1. The origin of this receptor is a donor between 5 and 29 years old with latent tuberculosis or without tuberculosis infection. Some clones in this sample may be carry-over from other donors' samples. The source material was PBMCs. CDR3 protein: CASSSSRRTGGRNEQFF. The CDR3 DNA sequence: TGTGCCAGCAGCTCATCCCGGAGGACAGGGGGACGGAATGAGCAGTTCTTC.